One sample yielded the 25 T cell receptor beta chains listed below, sequenced in a study of Ad26.COV2.S vaccination and SARS-CoV-2 variants. Treatment meaning: 19 received Ad26.COV2.S at low or high dose, single or two shots; about 5 received placebo; per-sample allocation not given. Sampling occurred on day 63 after the first vaccine or placebo injection. The data were produced by immunoSEQ multiplex PCR, yet TCRdb's version contains in-frame clones alone and is incomplete. This sample has about 280,000 clones, with about 87% found just once. The starting material was peripheral blood, obtained in a trial of Ad26.COV2.S vaccine versus placebo. Receptors were obtained from a person aged 18-65 years who received the Ad26.COV2.S COVID-19 vaccine or a placebo.

V is TRBV3-1 (or the pseudogene TRBV3-2) and J is TRBJ1-3, with D perhaps matching TRBD1 (5 bases). The CDR3 runs 15 residues. Trimming removed 0 bases at V and 2 bases at J, with 8 bases between. The germline gives CDR1 LGHDT, CDR2 YNNKEL (reference sequence). CDR3 protein: CASSQDWGPGNTIYF. CDR3 coding DNA: TGTGCCAGCAGCCAAGACTGGGGACCTGGAAACACCATATATTTT.

The chain employs TRBV7-9 and TRBJ1-4, with 8 bases aligning to TRBD1. J lost 6 bases, V lost 1 base, and 1 base had no gene match. From germline, CDR1 is SEHNR and CDR2 FQNEAQ (reference sequence). The CDR3 is 14 residues long. The CDR3 region is CASSLVTGDEKLFF. In nucleotides, the CDR3 is TGTGCCAGCAGCTTAGTGACAGGGGATGAAAAACTGTTTTTT. The full variable domain, completed using reference TRBV7-9 and TRBJ1-4, is DTGVSQNPRHKITKRGQNVTFRCDPISEHNRLYWYRQTLGQGPEFLTYFQNEAQLEKSRLLSDRFSAERPKGSFSTLEIQRTEQGDSAMYLCASSLVTGDEKLFFGSGTQLSVL.

The chain carries TRBV19 and TRBJ1-5; 9 bases match TRBD1. V was clipped by 6 bases and J by 4 bases; unmatched bases: 7. Germline V gene lookup returns CDR1 LNHDA and CDR2 SQIVND (reference sequence). The CDR3 consists of 15 residues. This CDR3 is CASRKQGAWNQPQHF. The CDR3 DNA follows: TGTGCCAGTAGAAAACAGGGGGCGTGGAATCAGCCCCAGCATTTT.

The chain joins TRBV19 to TRBJ1-2, with 10 bases lining up with TRBD1. This CDR3 has 16 amino acids. Looked up from germline, CDR1 is LNHDA and CDR2 is SQIVND (reference sequence). Germline trimming cut 6 bases from V and 3 bases from J; bases unmatched to any gene: 10. CDR3 DNA sequence: TGTGCCAGTAGCCACTTTGGGGACAGGGGAGACTATGGCTACACCTTC. Protein: CASSHFGDRGDYGYTF.

To note about this clone: Other nucleotide sequences in the sample specify the same CDR3. This chain connects TRBV30 to TRBJ1-5; 7 bases agree with TRBD1. The CDR3 is 15 amino acids. CDR1 is GTSNPN and CDR2 is SVGIG in the germline V gene (reference sequence). The trim removed 0 bases at V and 2 bases at J, leaving 4 bases unmatched. The DNA of the CDR3 is TGTGCCTGGAGTGTAGGAGGGGGCGGCAATCAGCCCCAGCATTTT. This codes for CAWSVGGGGNQPQHF.

The chain has TRBV27 and TRBJ1-4; D is possibly TRBD1 (5 bases). The CDR3 extends over 20 amino acids. CDR1 and CDR2 from the germline V gene are MNHEY and SMNVEV (reference sequence). V was shortened by 0 bases and J by 0 bases, with 20 bases between the two germline ends. CDR3 coding DNA: TGTGCCAGCAGTTTATCCCGGGACCGCAGGGCCTATGCAACTAATGAAAAACTGTTTTTT. As protein: CASSLSRDRRAYATNEKLFF.

This chain links TRBV19 with TRBJ1-4; TRBD1 matches at 9 bases. The V and J ends lost 8 bases and 15 bases, in that order; junction bases with no gene match: 19. Germline CDR1 and CDR2: LNHDA and SQIVND (reference sequence). The CDR3 is made up of 15 amino acids. CDR3: CASGTGTGSSRELFF. The CDR3 nucleotides read TGTGCCAGTGGTACGGGGACAGGGAGTTCTCGGGAGTTGTTTTTT.

V is TRBV7-9 and J is TRBJ2-7, with 7 bases that match TRBD1. Germline CDR1 SEHNR, CDR2 FQNEAQ (reference sequence). The CDR3 consists of 14 residues. The V segment lost 5 bases and the J segment 4 bases; nucleotides outside the gene matches: 8. CDR3 loop: CASSLGQRSYEQYF. CDR3 bases: TGTGCCAGCAGCCTGGGACAGAGGAGTTACGAGCAGTACTTC.

Remarks on this clone: At one of its ends the junction is not consistent with the germline gene, which may arise from a read error. The chain employs TRBV10-3 and TRBJ2-1, with TRBD2 matching 14 bases. CDR1 is ENHRY and CDR2 is SYGVKD in the germline V gene. This CDR3 comprises 18 residues. The CDR3 loop is CASSSGLAGVSSYNEQFF. The CDR3 nucleotides read TGTGCCAGCAGTTCGGGACTAGCGGGAGTGAGCTCCTACAATGAGCAGTTCTTC.

The chain carries TRBV6-5 and TRBJ1-2; TRBD1 aligns across 9 bases. The germline gives CDR1 MNHEY, CDR2 SVGAGI. V lost 4 bases, J lost 6 bases, and 6 bases stayed unmatched. CDR3 length: 14 amino acids. The CDR3 protein is CASSFRTGEDGYTF. Written as DNA, the CDR3 is TGTGCCAGCAGTTTCCGGACAGGGGAAGATGGCTACACCTTC.

The rearrangement uses TRBV5-5 and TRBJ1-6, with D tentatively TRBD1 (6 bases). Trimming cost V 0 bases and J 2 bases, with 12 bases left between them. The CDR3 has 17 amino acids. Germline V gene lookup returns CDR1 SGHKS and CDR2 YYEKEE (reference sequence). The CDR3, as DNA: TGTGCCAGCAGCTTGGGGGGAGGGGGAGCCTATAATTCACCCCTCCACTTT. The encoded protein is CASSLGGGGAYNSPLHF.

The chain employs TRBV7-6 and TRBJ2-5; the D gene is possibly TRBD1 (5 bases). The CDR3 length is 14 residues. Trimming shortened V by 2 bases and J by 2 bases, and 9 bases separated the two germline ends. The V gene's germline CDR1 is SGHVS and CDR2 FNYEAQ. The CDR3 protein is CASSLSGAQETQYF. The CDR3 coding sequence is TGTGCCAGCAGCTTATCTGGGGCACAAGAGACCCAGTACTTC.

CDR3 sequence: CSVGWEGWLGYTF. DNA of the CDR3: TGCAGCGTTGGATGGGAGGGGTGGCTTGGCTACACCTTC. The chain links TRBV29-1 to TRBJ1-2, with a possible D match to TRBD1 (5 bases). Germline V gene sequence: CDR1 SQVTM, CDR2 ANQGSEA. V was shortened by 4 bases and J by 7 bases, with 16 bases between the two germline ends. This CDR3 has 13 residues.

The chain couples TRBV5-1 to TRBJ2-3, with 15 bases identical to TRBD2. CDR1 and CDR2 from the germline V gene are SGHRS and YFSETQ. V lost 3 bases, J lost 4 bases, and 6 bases stayed unmatched. The CDR3 contains 17 residues. In nucleotides, the CDR3 is TGCGCCAGCAGCTATATTGGACTAGCGGGAGGGGCAGATACGCAGTATTTT. Its translation is CASSYIGLAGGADTQYF.

The chain uses TRBV3-1 (or the pseudogene TRBV3-2) and TRBJ2-1; 11 nucleotides agree with TRBD2. Looked up from germline, CDR1 is LGHDT and CDR2 is YNNKEL (reference sequence). The CDR3 totals 13 residues. Losses at the gene ends were 4 bases for V and 9 bases for J; bases not matched to a gene: 2. The CDR3 coding sequence is TGTGCCAGCAGCCTAGCGGGGGGGAGTGAGCAGTTCTTC. It translates to CASSLAGGSEQFF.

The rearrangement uses TRBV11-2 and TRBJ2-3, with D possibly TRBD2 on 5 matching bases. The V and J ends lost 5 bases and 4 bases respectively, with 13 bases between them. CDR1 and CDR2 (germline): SGHAT, FQNNGV. CDR3 length: 14 residues. The CDR3 bases are TGTGCCAGCAGCCTGAGGAGCGGCGCAGATACGCAGTATTTT. Translated, it gives CASSLRSGADTQYF.

The chain carries TRBV5-1 and TRBJ1-2; D not certain. From germline, CDR1 is SGHRS and CDR2 YFSETQ. The CDR3 has 15 amino acids. The V gene lost 0 bases and the J gene lost 2 bases, with 11 bases spanning the gap. The CDR3 here is CASSLGRGGNYGYTF. As DNA, the CDR3 is TGCGCCAGCAGCTTGGGCCGGGGTGGAAACTATGGCTACACCTTC.

The chain recombines TRBV3-1 (or the pseudogene TRBV3-2) with TRBJ1-2; D is perhaps TRBD1 (5 bases). V was clipped by 8 bases and J by 5 bases, with 21 bases between them. Germline V CDR1 and CDR2: LGHDT, YNNKEL (reference sequence). CDR3 length equals 15 residues. The CDR3 DNA is TGTGCCAGCGCGGGACCCACCATCGGAGATTATGGCTACACCTTC. Translating gives CASAGPTIGDYGYTF.

The chain couples TRBV2 to TRBJ2-1; D is unclear. Germline loops: CDR1 SNHLY, CDR2 FYNNEI. The V end lost 3 bases, the J end lost 0 bases, and 12 bases lay between the germline ends. The CDR3 has 16 residues. The CDR3 nucleotides read TGTGCCAGCAGTGATAAGCGCCTTAGCTCCTACAATGAGCAGTTCTTC. It specifies CASSDKRLSSYNEQFF.

The rearrangement uses TRBV19 and TRBJ1-2; D unresolved. Trimming removed 0 bases from V and 9 bases from J, with 5 bases in between. This CDR3 contains 11 residues. Germline assignment: CDR1 LNHDA and CDR2 SQIVND (reference sequence). CDR3 sequence (DNA): TGTGCCAGTAGTATAGAAGCACGCTACACCTTC. Translation: CASSIEARYTF.

The chain employs TRBV4-1 and TRBJ2-3; 7 bases line up with TRBD2. This CDR3 has 14 residues. The V gene's germline CDR1 is MGHRA and CDR2 YSYEKL. Trimming at V came to 4 bases and at J to 2 bases, leaving 3 bases not matched to a gene. The CDR3 DNA is TGCGCCAGCAGCCGAGCGGGAATCACAGATACGCAGTATTTT. Translation: CASSRAGITDTQYF.

The chain's CDR3 is CASEAGGSTGELFF. In DNA form, the CDR3 reads TGCGCCAGCGAGGCCGGGGGGAGCACCGGGGAGCTGTTTTTT. The chain uses TRBV5-1 and TRBJ2-2; 7 positions match TRBD2. Germline V gene lookup returns CDR1 SGHRS and CDR2 YFSETQ. CDR3 length: 14 amino acids. The V gene end was trimmed by 7 bases and the J gene end by 4 bases; junction bases not matched to a gene: 7.

The chain is built from TRBV5-1 and TRBJ2-7; 9 bases are a match to TRBD1. CDR3 length: 13 residues. V lost 3 bases and J lost 4; bases outside the gene matches: 2. Germline values: CDR1 SGHRS, CDR2 YFSETQ. CDR3 in DNA: TGCGCCAGCAGCTGGACAGGGGAGTACGAGCAGTACTTC. This codes for CASSWTGEYEQYF.

The chain combines TRBV7-8 with TRBJ1-6; no reliable D call. The V gene lost 2 bases and the J gene lost 8 bases, with 10 bases spanning the gap. The CDR3 totals 14 residues. Per germline, CDR1 SGHVS and CDR2 FQNEAQ. Written as DNA, the CDR3 is TGTGCCAGCAGCTTACGGTGGGAGGATTCACCCCTCCACTTT. This sequence encodes CASSLRWEDSPLHF.

Note on this clone: In the same sample, other DNA sequences code for this CDR3. The V call is TRBV19, the J call TRBJ1-1; D not certain. V dropped 3 bases and J dropped 0 bases, with 8 bases sitting between them. The germline gives CDR1 LNHDA, CDR2 SQIVND (reference sequence). This CDR3 has 14 amino acids. The DNA for the CDR3 is TGTGCCAGTAGTATCGTGGGTATGAACACTGAAGCTTTCTTT. Its protein product is CASSIVGMNTEAFF.